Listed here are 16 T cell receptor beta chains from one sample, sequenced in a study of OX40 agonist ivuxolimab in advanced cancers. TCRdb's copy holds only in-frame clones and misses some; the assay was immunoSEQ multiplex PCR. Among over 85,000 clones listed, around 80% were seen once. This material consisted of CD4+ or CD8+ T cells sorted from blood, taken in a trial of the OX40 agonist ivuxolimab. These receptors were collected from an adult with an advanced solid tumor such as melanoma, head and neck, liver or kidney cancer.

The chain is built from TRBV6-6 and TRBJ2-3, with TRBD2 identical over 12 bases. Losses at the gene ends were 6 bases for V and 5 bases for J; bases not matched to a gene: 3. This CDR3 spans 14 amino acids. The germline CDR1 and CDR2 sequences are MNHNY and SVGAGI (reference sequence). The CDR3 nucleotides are TGTGCCAGCAGCGGGGGACTAGCGGGAGATACGCAGTATTTT. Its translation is CASSGGLAGDTQYF.

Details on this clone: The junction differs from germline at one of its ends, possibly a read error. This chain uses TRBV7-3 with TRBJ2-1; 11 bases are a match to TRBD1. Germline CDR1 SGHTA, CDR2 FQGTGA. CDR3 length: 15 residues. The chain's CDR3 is CASSSGTGGYSEQFF. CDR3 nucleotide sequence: TGTGCCAGCAGCTCCGGGACAGGGGGGTACAGTGAGCAGTTCTTC. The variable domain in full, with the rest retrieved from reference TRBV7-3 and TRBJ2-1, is GAGVSQTPSNKVTEKGKYVELRCDPISGHTALYWYRQSLGQGPEFLIYFQGTGAADDSGLPNDRFFAVRPEGSVSTLKIQRTERGDSAVYLCASSSGTGGYSEQFFGPGTRLTVL.

The CDR3 coding sequence is TGCAGTGCTAGTCGGTTGGATACGCAGTATTTT. It encodes CSASRLDTQYF. This chain links TRBV20-1 with TRBJ2-3; D gene uncertain. This CDR3 has 11 residues. CDR1 and CDR2 (germline): DFQATT, SNEGSKA (reference sequence). Trimming took off 3 bases at V and 6 bases at J, with 7 bases between the two ends.

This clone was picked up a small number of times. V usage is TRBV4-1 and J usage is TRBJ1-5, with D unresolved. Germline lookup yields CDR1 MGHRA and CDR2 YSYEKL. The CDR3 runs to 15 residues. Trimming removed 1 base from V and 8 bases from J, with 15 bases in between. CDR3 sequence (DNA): TGCGCCAGCAGCCAAGGATGGCTTAGCTCAGAGCCCCAGCATTTT. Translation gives CASSQGWLSSEPQHF.

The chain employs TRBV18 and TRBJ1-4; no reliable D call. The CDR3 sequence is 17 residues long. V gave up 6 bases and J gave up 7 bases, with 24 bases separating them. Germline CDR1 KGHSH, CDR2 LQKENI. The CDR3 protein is CASSTREGGSFGEKLFF. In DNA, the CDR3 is TGTGCCAGCTCTACCCGGGAGGGAGGGAGTTTTGGTGAAAAACTGTTTTTT.

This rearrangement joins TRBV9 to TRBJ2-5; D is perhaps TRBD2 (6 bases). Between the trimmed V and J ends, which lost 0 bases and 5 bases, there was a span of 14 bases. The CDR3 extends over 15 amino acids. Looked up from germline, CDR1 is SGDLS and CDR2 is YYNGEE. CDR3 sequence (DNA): TGTGCCAGCAGCGTAGGCCTCGCGGGGCCGGAGACCCAGTACTTC. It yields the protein CASSVGLAGPETQYF.

Here the CDR3 reads CASRTSSTDTQYF. The DNA for the CDR3 is TGTGCCAGTCGGACTAGCAGCACAGATACGCAGTATTTT. The chain recombines TRBV19 with TRBJ2-3; 8 nucleotides match TRBD2. Germline CDR1 reads LNHDA; CDR2 reads SQIVND (reference sequence). There are 13 residues in the CDR3. Losses at the gene ends were 8 bases for V and 0 bases for J; bases not matched to a gene: 1. The whole variable domain, filled in from reference TRBV19 and TRBJ2-3, reads DGGITQSPKYLFRKEGQNVTLSCEQNLNHDAMYWYRQDPGQGLRLIYYSQIVNDFQKGDIAEGYSVSREKKESFPLTVTSAQKNPTAFYLCASRTSSTDTQYFGPGTRLTVL.

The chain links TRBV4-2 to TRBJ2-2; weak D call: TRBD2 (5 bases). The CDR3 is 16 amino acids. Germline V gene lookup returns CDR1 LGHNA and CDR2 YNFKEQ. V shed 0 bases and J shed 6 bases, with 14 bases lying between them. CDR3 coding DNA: TGTGCCAGCAGCCAAGAACGGACTGGAGTAGCCGGGGAGCTGTTTTTT. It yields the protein CASSQERTGVAGELFF.

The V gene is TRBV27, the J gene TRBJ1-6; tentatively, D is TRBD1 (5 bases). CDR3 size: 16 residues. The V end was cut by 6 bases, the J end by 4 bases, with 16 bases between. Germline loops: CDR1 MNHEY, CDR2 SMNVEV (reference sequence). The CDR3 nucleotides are TGTGCCAGCAGCCCATCGACAGTGCCTTATAATTCACCCCTCCACTTT. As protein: CASSPSTVPYNSPLHF.

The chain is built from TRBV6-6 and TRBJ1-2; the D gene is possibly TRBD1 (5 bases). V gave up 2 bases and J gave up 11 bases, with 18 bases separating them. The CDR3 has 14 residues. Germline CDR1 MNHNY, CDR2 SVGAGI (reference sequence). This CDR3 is CASSYDRQGLGYTF. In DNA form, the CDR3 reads TGTGCCAGCAGTTACGATCGGCAGGGTCTTGGTTACACCTTC.

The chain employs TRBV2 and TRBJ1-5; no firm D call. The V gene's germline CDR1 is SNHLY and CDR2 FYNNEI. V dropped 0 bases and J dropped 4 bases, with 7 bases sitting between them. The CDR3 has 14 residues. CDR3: CASSEATANQPQHF. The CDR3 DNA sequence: TGTGCCAGCAGTGAAGCTACAGCAAATCAGCCCCAGCATTTT.

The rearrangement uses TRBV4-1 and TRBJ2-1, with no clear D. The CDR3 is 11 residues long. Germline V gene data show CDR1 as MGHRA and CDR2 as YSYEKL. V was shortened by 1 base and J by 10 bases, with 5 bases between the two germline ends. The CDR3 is CASSQVNEQFF. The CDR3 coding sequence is TGCGCCAGCAGCCAAGTTAACGAGCAGTTCTTC.

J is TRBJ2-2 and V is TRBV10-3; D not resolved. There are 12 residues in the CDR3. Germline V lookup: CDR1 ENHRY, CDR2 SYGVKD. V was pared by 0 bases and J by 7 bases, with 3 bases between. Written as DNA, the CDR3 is TGTGCCATCAGTGAGTCGCACGGGGAGCTGTTTTTT. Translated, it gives CAISESHGELFF.

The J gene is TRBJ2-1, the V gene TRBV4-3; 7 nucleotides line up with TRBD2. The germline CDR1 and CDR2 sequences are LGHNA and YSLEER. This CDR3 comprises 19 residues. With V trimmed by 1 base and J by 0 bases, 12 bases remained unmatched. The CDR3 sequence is CASSQGGGAGAHSYNEQFF. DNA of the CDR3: TGCGCCAGCAGCCAAGGCGGTGGGGCGGGAGCGCACTCCTACAATGAGCAGTTCTTC.

The CDR3 DNA sequence: TGTGCCAGTAGAGACGGTTCTAGCGGGTCCTATGAGCAGTTCTTC. It is translated as CASRDGSSGSYEQFF. V and J are TRBV19 and TRBJ2-1; 8 bases match TRBD2. This CDR3 contains 15 residues. Germline V gene lookup returns CDR1 LNHDA and CDR2 SQIVND (reference sequence). V was clipped by 6 bases and J by 8 bases; unmatched bases: 12.

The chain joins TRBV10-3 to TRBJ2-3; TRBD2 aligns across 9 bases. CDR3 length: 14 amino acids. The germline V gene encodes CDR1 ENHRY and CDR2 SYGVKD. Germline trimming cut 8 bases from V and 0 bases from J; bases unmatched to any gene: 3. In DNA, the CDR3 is TGTGCCATCGTGGCGGGGGGGAGCACAGATACGCAGTATTTT. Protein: CAIVAGGSTDTQYF.